The clone carrying this T cell receptor (beta chain) appeared many times. Its antigen is unidentified. This record belongs to a study of T cells in Graves' hyperthyroidism and ophthalmopathy. Authors of the study amplified TCR beta CDR3 regions from RNA transcripts. The TCR CDR3 was amplified in a first-round RT-PCR using the HTBI primer set. TCRdb itself ran the multiplex PCR reads through MiXCR, one entry per CDR3 protein. The table has 280,000 or so distinct CDR3 sequences, around 25% seen once. Whole-study findings and limits: Most thyroid clonotypes with frequency above 0.001 were detected in blood.

The ends lost 6 bases at V and 3 bases at J; junction bases unmatched: 4. The CDR3 is 14 residues long. This receptor was obtained from a man aged 40-49 years with Graves' hyperthyroidism that later progressed to Graves' ophthalmopathy. Sequencing used blood. J is TRBJ2-7 and V is TRBV12-3 or TRBV12-4; 11 bases align to TRBD1. The CDR3 sequence: CASRSGTGGYEQYF. The CDR3 DNA is TGTGCCAGCAGGTCGGGGACAGGGGGCTACGAGCAGTACTTC.